This T cell receptor beta chain was sequenced during a study of blood T cells in healthy people across ages. CDR3 length: 15 residues. The second PCR ran roughly 6 to 11 cycles with a sample-barcoded 5' primer and J-beta primers. TCRdb analysed the 5' RACE reads with MiXCR anew, one entry per CDR3 protein. The data contain under 850,000 distinct CDR3 sequences, around 34% of them singletons. Notes on this clonotype: Compared with germline, one end of the junction differs, possibly owing to a read error.

Sequencing was done on a sample of blood. The sequence was obtained from a man aged 18 to 35 in good health. The rearrangement links TRBV12-3 or TRBV12-4 to TRBJ2-3; TRBD2 agrees at 7 bases. CDR3 nucleotide sequence: TGTGCCAGCAGACTGCAAGAGACTAGCACAGATGCGCAGTATTTT. Amino acid sequence: CASRLQETSTDAQYF.